A selection of T cell receptor beta chains follows, all from one sample in a study of CD8 T cells in Susac syndrome. TCRdb re-analysed the immunoSEQ multiplex PCR reads in MiXCR, keeping a single row per CDR3 protein. The repertoire holds about 180,000 distinct CDR3 sequences, with roughly 96% as singletons. Sample: CD8+ T cells from PBMCs. The receptors derive from a human donor with multiple sclerosis. Both conserved end residues are part of each CDR3. The order of the fields is D gene, J gene, V gene, CDR3 protein. A D gene is named only where the DNA matches it firmly.

d_call: NA
j_call: TRBJ2-7
v_call: TRBV7-9
cdr3_aa: CASSLDLGTPKYF

d_call: NA
j_call: TRBJ2-5
v_call: TRBV7-3
cdr3_aa: CASSFLPRDGETQYF

d_call: NA
j_call: TRBJ2-1
v_call: TRBV7-9
cdr3_aa: CASSWLSGNEQFF

d_call: NA
j_call: TRBJ2-1
v_call: TRBV29-1
cdr3_aa: CSVVGGSYNEQFF

d_call: NA
j_call: TRBJ1-5
v_call: TRBV29-1
cdr3_aa: CKREGSVQPQHF

d_call: NA
j_call: TRBJ1-4
v_call: TRBV20-1
cdr3_aa: CSASPSTTTNEKLFF

d_call: NA
j_call: TRBJ2-1
v_call: TRBV30
cdr3_aa: CAWTSFNEQFF

d_call: TRBD2
j_call: TRBJ2-1
v_call: TRBV4-1
cdr3_aa: CASSQVSGSYNEQFF

d_call: TRBD1
j_call: TRBJ2-1
v_call: TRBV5-6
cdr3_aa: CASSLLGQGPNEQFF

d_call: NA
j_call: TRBJ2-1
v_call: TRBV3-1
cdr3_aa: CASSQVRSYAYNEQFF

d_call: TRBD2
j_call: TRBJ2-1
v_call: TRBV25-1
cdr3_aa: CASQLATNSYNEQFF